This TCR beta chain was recorded in a study of shared clonotypes between healthy human individuals. Whole-study results and caveats: Sequencing depth was predicted to influence how clonotypes are shared among donors. Generally, estimated richness proved larger in naive subsets than it did in memory subsets. In a few donors, around 4.8% of naive CD4 clonotypes appeared in common.

Points on this clone: Antigen: not known.

The naive CD8 fraction comprised CD45RO-negative cells positively selected for CCR7 and excluded terminally differentiated effector memory CD45RA+ cells. Template for every sorted-subset replicate PCR totaled about 0.2 ug DNA, roughly 30,000 T cell genomes. Assay: immunoSEQ multiplex PCR; the TCRdb copy retains only in-frame clones and omits some. The sample yields roughly 2.1 million clones, 85% to 95% seen once. The specimen was naive CD8+ T cells from PBMCs. The sequence derives from a young man in good health. Some clones in this sample may be carry-over from other donors' samples.

Here the CDR3 reads CASSPGYEASDTQYF. The CDR3 coding sequence is TGTGCCAGCAGCCCCGGTTATGAGGCCTCGGATACGCAGTATTTT. The chain recombines TRBV7-9 with TRBJ2-3, with no clear D. V shed 5 bases and J shed 6 bases, with 18 bases lying between them. The length of the CDR3 is 15 residues. Germline V gives CDR1 SEHNR, CDR2 FQNEAQ (reference sequence).